The 4 T cell receptor beta chains in this list originate from one sample, sequenced in a study of OX40 agonist ivuxolimab in advanced cancers. The method was immunoSEQ multiplex PCR; TCRdb's version includes in-frame clones alone and lacks a portion of them. The sample contains 70,000 or so clones, about 88% of which appear only once. Here the sequenced sample was CD4+ or CD8+ T cells sorted from blood, taken in a trial of the OX40 agonist ivuxolimab. These receptors originate from an adult with an advanced solid tumor such as melanoma, head and neck, liver or kidney cancer.

The chain couples TRBV6-1 to TRBJ1-2; maybe TRBD1 (6 bases). Germline V CDR1 and CDR2: MNHNS, SASEGT. CDR3 length: 15 residues. Trimming left V 1 base short and J 4 bases short, with 13 bases between. In DNA, the CDR3 is TGTGCCAGCAGTGAAGGGTGGACAGATGTCTATGGCTACACCTTC. Translating gives CASSEGWTDVYGYTF.

The J gene is TRBJ2-5, the V gene TRBV6-5, with TRBD1 as a possible D gene (6 bases). V lost 6 bases, J lost 5 bases, and 10 bases lay in between. CDR3 length: 12 amino acids. Germline lookup yields CDR1 MNHEY and CDR2 SVGAGI. For the CDR3, the DNA is TGTGCCAGCAGACAGGGCTGGGAGACCCAGTACTTC. It codes for CASRQGWETQYF.

The chain is built from TRBV28 and TRBJ2-2, with D possibly matching TRBD2 (7 bases). Trimming stripped 3 bases from V and 4 bases from J, with 12 bases between. Germline CDR1 is MDHEN and CDR2 is SYDVKM. This CDR3 is 15 amino acids long. CDR3 nucleotides: TGTGCCAGCAGTTTTGGCGGGGGCCGCACCGGGGAGCTGTTTTTT. Encoded protein: CASSFGGGRTGELFF.

V usage is TRBV7-9 and J usage is TRBJ2-1; a possible D gene is TRBD1 (6 bases). The CDR3 has 15 residues. Germline CDR1 SEHNR, CDR2 FQNEAQ (reference sequence). The V end lost 6 bases, the J end lost 5 bases, and 17 bases lay between the germline ends. The CDR3 here is CASRRHEGVHNEQFF. The CDR3 DNA is TGTGCCAGCAGACGACATGAGGGGGTTCACAATGAGCAGTTCTTC.